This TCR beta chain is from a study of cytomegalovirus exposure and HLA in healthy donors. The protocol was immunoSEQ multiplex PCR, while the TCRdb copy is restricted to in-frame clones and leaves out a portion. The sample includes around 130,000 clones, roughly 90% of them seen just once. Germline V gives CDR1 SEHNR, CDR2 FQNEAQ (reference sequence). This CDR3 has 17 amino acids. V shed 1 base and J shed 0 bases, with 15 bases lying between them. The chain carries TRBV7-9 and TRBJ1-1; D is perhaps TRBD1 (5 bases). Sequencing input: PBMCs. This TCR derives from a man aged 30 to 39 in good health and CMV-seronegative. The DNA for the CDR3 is TGTGCCAGCAGCTTAGGTAACTCAGGGCCCATGAACACTGAAGCTTTCTTT. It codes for CASSLGNSGPMNTEAFF.